These 22 T cell receptor beta chains originate from one sample sequenced in a study of identical twins. TCRdb ran MiXCR on the 5' RACE reads and lists one entry per CDR3 protein. The table includes around 250,000 distinct CDR3 sequences, around 6.6% detected once. These data were also reused for a study on yellow fever vaccine responses in identical twins.

The sequenced sample was memory (CD45RO+) T cells sorted from blood. These receptors were collected from a woman younger than 35 in good health.

There are a few counts of this clonotype. The genes are TRBV6-1 and TRBJ2-4; D gene uncertain. The CDR3 loop spans 13 amino acids. The germline CDR1 and CDR2 sequences are MNHNS and SASEGT. V gave up 9 bases and J gave up 0 bases, with 9 bases separating them. The CDR3, as DNA: TGTGCCAGTGACAATTTAGCCAAAAACATTCAGTACTTC. It specifies CASDNLAKNIQYF.

This clonotype was counted at least ten times. This chain links TRBV5-6 with TRBJ2-1, with D possibly being TRBD1 (6 bases). The CDR3 sequence is 17 residues long. Germline assignment: CDR1 SGHDT and CDR2 YYEEEE. Trimming removed 0 bases at V and 1 base at J, with 14 bases between. CDR3: CASSLAGRGYSYNEQFF. The CDR3 nucleotides are TGTGCCAGCAGCTTGGCCGGCAGGGGCTATTCCTACAATGAGCAGTTCTTC.

The gene calls are TRBV5-1 and TRBJ2-3, with a tentative D call TRBD2 (5 bases). CDR1 and CDR2 (germline): SGHRS, YFSETQ. V was cut by 4 bases and J by 3 bases, with 12 bases left in between. This CDR3 is built from 14 residues. CDR3: CASSMIPGTDTQYF. As DNA, the CDR3 is TGCGCCAGCAGCATGATCCCGGGGACAGATACGCAGTATTTT.

This sequence joins TRBV18 and TRBJ1-4; perhaps TRBD1 as D (5 bases). This CDR3 spans 15 amino acids. Germline CDR1 KGHSH, CDR2 LQKENI. Trimming took off 3 bases at V and 7 bases at J, with 15 bases between the two ends. The CDR3 loop reads CASSPDGGIGEKLFF. As DNA, the CDR3 is TGTGCCAGCTCACCGGACGGGGGAATAGGTGAAAAACTGTTTTTT.

This clonotype was counted ten times or more. V is TRBV29-1 and J is TRBJ2-1, with TRBD1 as a possible D gene (6 bases). V lost 6 bases and J 0 bases, leaving 18 bases between the germline ends. CDR3 length equals 16 residues. Germline CDR1 SQVTM, CDR2 ANQGSEA. CDR3 sequence reads: CSVTGINYNSYNEQFF. The CDR3 bases are TGCAGCGTGACAGGCATTAACTACAACTCCTACAATGAGCAGTTCTTC.

This clonotype was picked up a small number of times. The genes are TRBV2 and TRBJ2-7; D is tentatively TRBD1 or TRBD2 (6 bases each). The CDR3 is 14 residues long. The germline CDR1 and CDR2 sequences are SNHLY and FYNNEI. The V gene lost 8 bases and the J gene lost 5 bases, with 19 bases spanning the gap. This CDR3 is CASGGRDSGNEQYF. DNA of the CDR3: TGTGCCAGCGGGGGCCGGGACTCTGGGAACGAGCAGTACTTC.

In the case of this clonotype: An end of the junction differs from the germline gene, which may be a read error. The chain recombines TRBV20-1 with TRBJ2-2; D remains unclear. This CDR3 comprises 17 residues. Germline lookup yields CDR1 DFQATT and CDR2 SNEGSKA (reference sequence). The CDR3 sequence: CCARDRNGPPNTGELFF. CDR3 DNA sequence: TGCTGTGCTAGAGATAGGAACGGGCCGCCGAACACCGGGGAGCTGTTTTTT.

The sample holds many counts of this clonotype. V usage is TRBV24-1 and J usage is TRBJ2-1, with unresolved D. Looked up from germline, CDR1 is KGHDR and CDR2 is SFDVKD. V was shortened by 0 bases and J by 8 bases, with 1 base between the two germline ends. The CDR3 sequence is 11 residues long. CDR3 loop: CATSDLDEQFF. The CDR3 DNA reads TGTGCCACCAGTGATTTGGATGAGCAGTTCTTC.

The V call is TRBV2, the J call TRBJ2-2; D may be TRBD2 (5 bases). The V gene's germline CDR1 is SNHLY and CDR2 FYNNEI. This CDR3 is built from 13 residues. Trimming shortened V by 8 bases and J by 2 bases, and 9 bases separated the two germline ends. CDR3 bases: TGTGCCAGCGGTCGGGGTAACACCGGGGAGCTGTTTTTT. Protein: CASGRGNTGELFF.

Concerning this clonotype itself: The junction departs from germline at one end; a sequencing error may be responsible. The chain joins TRBV10-3 to TRBJ2-5, with D perhaps matching TRBD1 (5 bases). Germline V gives CDR1 ENHRY, CDR2 SYGVKD. The CDR3 has 14 residues. The CDR3 nucleotides read TGTTCCATCAGTGAGATTGGACACAAGGAGACCCAGTACTTC. It is translated as CSISEIGHKETQYF.

This clonotype was counted at least ten times. The rearrangement joins TRBV6-2 or TRBV6-3 to TRBJ2-2, with 7 bases identical to TRBD2. Germline V gene lookup returns CDR1 MNHEY and CDR2 SVGEGT. The ends lost 8 bases at V and 7 bases at J; junction bases unmatched: 13. The length of the CDR3 is 15 residues. The CDR3 loop reads CASRFGGTDFGELFF. For the CDR3, the DNA is TGTGCCAGCCGCTTCGGGGGGACTGACTTCGGGGAGCTGTTTTTT.

A few counts support this clonotype. The rearrangement links TRBV20-1 to TRBJ1-1; D possibly corresponds to TRBD1 (6 bases). This CDR3 is built from 13 residues. CDR1 DFQATT and CDR2 SNEGSKA come from the germline V gene (reference sequence). V lost 6 bases and J lost 0, with 11 bases in between. The CDR3, as DNA: TGCAGTGCCACAGGGAGGATGAACACTGAAGCTTTCTTT. Encoded protein: CSATGRMNTEAFF.

The chain couples TRBV11-2 to TRBJ1-3; D is unclear. Germline V CDR1 and CDR2: SGHAT, FQNNGV. The CDR3 consists of 15 residues. Trimming stripped 3 bases from V and 3 bases from J, with 12 bases between. DNA for the CDR3: TGTGCCAGCAGCTTGGCGGGAGGCGGTGGAAACACCATATATTTT. It is translated as CASSLAGGGGNTIYF.

The chain couples TRBV6-5 to TRBJ2-6, with D possibly matching TRBD2 (6 bases). This CDR3 has 15 residues. V was trimmed by 4 bases and J by 5 bases, leaving 12 bases between them. CDR1 MNHEY and CDR2 SVGAGI come from the germline V gene. For the CDR3, the DNA is TGTGCCAGCAGTTCGGAGGGGTCTTGGGCCAACGTCCTGACTTTC. Its protein is CASSSEGSWANVLTF.

This clonotype was seen a few times. The rearrangement uses TRBV12-3 or TRBV12-4 and TRBJ2-4; TRBD1 or TRBD2 may be the D gene (6 bases each). This CDR3 comprises 20 residues. V gave up 8 bases and J gave up 0 bases, with 29 bases separating them. The CDR3 sequence is CASGPETGAAPALAKNIQYF. CDR3 sequence (DNA): TGTGCCAGCGGGCCTGAGACGGGGGCGGCTCCTGCACTAGCCAAAAACATTCAGTACTTC.

This clonotype was picked up a small number of times. The rearrangement links TRBV6-1 to TRBJ2-1, with D unresolved. This CDR3 has 16 residues. The V end was cut by 3 bases, the J end by 10 bases, with 22 bases between. Germline CDR1 reads MNHNS; CDR2 reads SASEGT. The DNA of the CDR3 is TGTGCCAGCAGTGATGGTATCATGTCCTTCACAAGAGAGCAGTTCTTC. Protein product: CASSDGIMSFTREQFF.

This clonotype has only a few counts. This chain uses TRBV20-1 with TRBJ1-2; unclear D gene. This CDR3 comprises 12 residues. Germline assignment: CDR1 DFQATT and CDR2 SNEGSKA (reference sequence). Trimming stripped 2 bases from V and 7 bases from J, with 11 bases between. For the CDR3, the DNA is TGCAGTGCTAGAATGGGAGGTTCTGGCTACACCTTC. Protein sequence: CSARMGGSGYTF.

In its sample, this clonotype was seen many times. The rearrangement joins TRBV10-1 to TRBJ2-1, with a weak D call TRBD2 (5 bases). The germline V and J ends were trimmed by 3 bases and 8 bases, with 11 bases remaining between them. CDR1 and CDR2 (germline): WNHNN, SYGVQD (reference sequence). This CDR3 spans 13 amino acids. DNA for the CDR3: TGCGCCAGCAGTGAAGGGAGTGTTGATGAGCAGTTCTTC. This translates into CASSEGSVDEQFF.

This clonotype was seen ten or more times. The chain links TRBV7-2 to TRBJ2-1; possible D gene TRBD2, 7 bases. V lost 4 bases and J lost 5, with 21 bases in between. The CDR3 consists of 17 residues. Germline V gene lookup returns CDR1 SGHTA and CDR2 FQGNSA. This CDR3 is CASSSLDGGARDNEQFF. Written as DNA, the CDR3 is TGTGCCAGCAGCTCTCTGGATGGGGGGGCCAGGGACAATGAGCAGTTCTTC.

This sequence joins TRBV7-9 and TRBJ2-3; D is perhaps TRBD2 (6 bases). V was trimmed by 5 bases and J by 6 bases, leaving 18 bases between them. The CDR3 loop spans 15 amino acids. In germline, CDR1 is SEHNR, CDR2 FQNEAQ (reference sequence). In DNA, the CDR3 is TGTGCCAGCAGCCTCAAAGCGGGCGGGGCGGATACGCAGTATTTT. Encoded protein: CASSLKAGGADTQYF.

Many counts were recorded for this clonotype. V usage is TRBV4-1 and J usage is TRBJ2-7, with TRBD1 matching 9 bases. This CDR3 has 16 residues. J gave up 2 bases and V 2 bases, and 7 bases lay outside the gene matches. Germline loops: CDR1 MGHRA, CDR2 YSYEKL. CDR3 region: CASSQRLGQGTYEQYF. The CDR3 DNA reads as TGCGCCAGCAGCCAACGGCTGGGACAGGGTACCTACGAGCAGTACTTC.

This clonotype turned up a few times. The V and J genes are TRBV5-6 and TRBJ1-5; 8 bases agree with TRBD1. The length of the CDR3 is 14 residues. The V gene end was trimmed by 3 bases and the J gene end by 7 bases; junction bases not matched to a gene: 6. CDR1 is SGHDT, CDR2 YYEEEE, per germline. The CDR3 sequence: CASSSLDREQPQHF. DNA for the CDR3: TGTGCCAGCAGCTCACTGGACAGGGAACAGCCCCAGCATTTT. The variable domain in full, with the rest retrieved from reference TRBV5-6 and TRBJ1-5, is DAGVTQSPTHLIKTRGQQVTLRCSPKSGHDTVSWYQQALGQGPQFIFQYYEEEERQRGNFPDRFSGHQFPNYSSELNVNALLLGDSALYLCASSSLDREQPQHFGDGTRLSIL.